This T cell receptor beta chain stems from a study of cytomegalovirus exposure and HLA in healthy donors. The CDR3 is 16 amino acids. With respect to this clone: What it binds is unknown.

Study results and caveats: The sole available immune exposure information was CMV serostatus.

The PCR was carried out with 60 Vbeta primers and 13 Jbeta primers. Using immunoSEQ multiplex PCR, the repertoire was profiled, and TCRdb retains in-frame clones only, with some absent. The sample shows 200,000 to 300,000 clones, about four fifths of them seen only once. Each donor's status was that of a healthy bone marrow donor. This clonotype was obtained from a middle-aged woman in good health and CMV-seropositive. This chain uses TRBV12-2 with TRBJ2-7; no check of the table's D call, TRBD2, against the DNA was made. TRBV12-2 is a listed pseudogene. What was sequenced was PBMCs. The CDR3 protein is CASRLEYWRSSYEQYF. CDR3 in DNA: TGTGCAAGTCGCTTAGAGTACTGGAGAAGCTCCTACGAGCAGTACTTC.